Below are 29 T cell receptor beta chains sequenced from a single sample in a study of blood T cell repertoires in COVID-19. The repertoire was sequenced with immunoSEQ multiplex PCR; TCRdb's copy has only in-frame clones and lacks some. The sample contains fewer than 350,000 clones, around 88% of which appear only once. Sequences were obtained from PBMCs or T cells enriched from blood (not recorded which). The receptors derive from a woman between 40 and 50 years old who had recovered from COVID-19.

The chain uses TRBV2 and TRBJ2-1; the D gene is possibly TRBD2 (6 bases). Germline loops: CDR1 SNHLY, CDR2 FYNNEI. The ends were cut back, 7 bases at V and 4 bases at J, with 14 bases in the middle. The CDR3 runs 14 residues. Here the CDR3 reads CASNGGMAYNEQFF. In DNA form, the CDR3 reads TGTGCCAGCAATGGGGGGATGGCGTACAATGAGCAGTTCTTC.

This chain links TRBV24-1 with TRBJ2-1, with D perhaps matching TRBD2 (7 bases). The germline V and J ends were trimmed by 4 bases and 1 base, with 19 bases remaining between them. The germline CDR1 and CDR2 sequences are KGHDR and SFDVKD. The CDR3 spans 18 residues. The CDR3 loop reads CATSDAWGGGSSYNEQFF. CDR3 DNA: TGTGCCACCAGTGACGCCTGGGGGGGCGGGTCGTCCTACAATGAGCAGTTCTTC.

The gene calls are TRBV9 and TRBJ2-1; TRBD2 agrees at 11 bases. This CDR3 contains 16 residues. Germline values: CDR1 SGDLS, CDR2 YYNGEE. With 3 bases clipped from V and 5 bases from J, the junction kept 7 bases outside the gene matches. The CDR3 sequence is CASSGPGTSGNNEQFF. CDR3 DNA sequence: TGTGCCAGCAGCGGACCCGGGACTAGCGGAAACAATGAGCAGTTCTTC.

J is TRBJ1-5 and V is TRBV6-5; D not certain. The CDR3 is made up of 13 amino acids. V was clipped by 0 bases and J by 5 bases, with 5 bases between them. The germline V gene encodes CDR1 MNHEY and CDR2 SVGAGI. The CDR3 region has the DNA TGTGCCAGCAGTTACTCGTTCGATCAGCCCCAGCATTTT. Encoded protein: CASSYSFDQPQHF.

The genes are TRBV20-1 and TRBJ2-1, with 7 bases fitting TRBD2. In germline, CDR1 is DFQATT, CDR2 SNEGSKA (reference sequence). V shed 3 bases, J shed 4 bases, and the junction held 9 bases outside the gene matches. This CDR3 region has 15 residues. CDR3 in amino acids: CSASAPSGLYNEQFF. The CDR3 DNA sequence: TGCAGTGCTAGTGCCCCTAGCGGACTATACAATGAGCAGTTCTTC.

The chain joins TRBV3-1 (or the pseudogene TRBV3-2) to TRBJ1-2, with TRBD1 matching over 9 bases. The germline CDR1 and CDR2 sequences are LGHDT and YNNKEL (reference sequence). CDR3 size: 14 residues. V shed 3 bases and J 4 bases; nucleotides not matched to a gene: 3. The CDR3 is CASSQGTGSYGYTF. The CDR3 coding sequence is TGTGCCAGCAGCCAGGGGACAGGGAGCTATGGCTACACCTTC.

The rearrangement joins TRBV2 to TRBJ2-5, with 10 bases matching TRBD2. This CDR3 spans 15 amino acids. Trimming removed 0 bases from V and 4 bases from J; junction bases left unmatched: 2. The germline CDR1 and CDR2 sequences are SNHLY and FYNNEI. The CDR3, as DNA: TGTGCCAGCAGTGAAGCCACTAGCGGGGTAGAGACCCAGTACTTC. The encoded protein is CASSEATSGVETQYF.

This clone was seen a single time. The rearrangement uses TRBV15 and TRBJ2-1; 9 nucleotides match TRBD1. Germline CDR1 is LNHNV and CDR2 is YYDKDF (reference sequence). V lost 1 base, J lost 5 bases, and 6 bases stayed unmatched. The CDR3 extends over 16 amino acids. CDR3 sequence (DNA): TGTGCCACCAGCAGAGGCTCGGGACAGGGCAACAATGAGCAGTTCTTC. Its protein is CATSRGSGQGNNEQFF. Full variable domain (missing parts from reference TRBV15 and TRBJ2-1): DAMVIQNPRYQVTQFGKPVTLSCSQTLNHNVMYWYQQKSSQAPKLLFHYYDKDFNNEADTPDNFQSRRPNTSFCFLDIRSPGLGDTAMYLCATSRGSGQGNNEQFFGPGTRLTVL.

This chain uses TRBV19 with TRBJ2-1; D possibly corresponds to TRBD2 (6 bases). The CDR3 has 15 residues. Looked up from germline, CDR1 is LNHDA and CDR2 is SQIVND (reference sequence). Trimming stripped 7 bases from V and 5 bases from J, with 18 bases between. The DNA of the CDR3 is TGTGCCAGTAATGGGGGGTGGGAGCTAAACAATGAGCAGTTCTTC. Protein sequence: CASNGGWELNNEQFF.

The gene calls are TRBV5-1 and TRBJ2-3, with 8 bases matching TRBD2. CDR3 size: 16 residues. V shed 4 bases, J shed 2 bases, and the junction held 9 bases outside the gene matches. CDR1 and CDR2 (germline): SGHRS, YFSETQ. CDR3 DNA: TGCGCCAGCAGCGTCCGACTAGCGCAAAACACAGATACGCAGTATTTT. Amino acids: CASSVRLAQNTDTQYF.

The CDR3 DNA follows: TGCGCCAGCAGCCTCGGGACAGGGGGCTCGTTAAGTGGAAACACCATATATTTT. It translates to CASSLGTGGSLSGNTIYF. The chain couples TRBV5-1 to TRBJ1-3; 12 bases are a match to TRBD1. CDR1 SGHRS and CDR2 YFSETQ come from the germline V gene. J gave up 3 bases and V 4 bases, and 11 bases lay outside the gene matches. This CDR3 is 18 amino acids long.

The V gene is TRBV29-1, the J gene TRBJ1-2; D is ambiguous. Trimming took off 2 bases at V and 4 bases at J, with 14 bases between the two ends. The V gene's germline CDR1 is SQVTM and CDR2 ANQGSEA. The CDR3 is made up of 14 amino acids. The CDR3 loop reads CSVELPGQPYGYTF. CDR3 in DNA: TGCAGCGTTGAATTGCCAGGCCAACCCTATGGCTACACCTTC.

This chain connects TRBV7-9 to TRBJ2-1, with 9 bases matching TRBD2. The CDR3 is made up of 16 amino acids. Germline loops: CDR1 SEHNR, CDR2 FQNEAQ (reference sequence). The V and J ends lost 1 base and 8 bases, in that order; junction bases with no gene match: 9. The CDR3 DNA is TGTGCCAGCAGCTTAGGGTGGGCTAGCGGGACGGATGAGCAGTTCTTC. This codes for CASSLGWASGTDEQFF.

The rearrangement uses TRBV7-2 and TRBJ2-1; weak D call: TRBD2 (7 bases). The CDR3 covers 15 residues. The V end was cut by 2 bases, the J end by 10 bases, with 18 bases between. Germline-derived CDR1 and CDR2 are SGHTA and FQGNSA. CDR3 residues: CASSLYTPGEGEQFF. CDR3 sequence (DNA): TGTGCCAGCAGCTTATACACCCCAGGGGAGGGGGAGCAGTTCTTC.

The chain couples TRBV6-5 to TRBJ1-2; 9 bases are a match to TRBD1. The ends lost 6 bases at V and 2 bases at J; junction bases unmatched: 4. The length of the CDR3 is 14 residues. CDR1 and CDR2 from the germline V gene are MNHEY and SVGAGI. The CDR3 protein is CASRKGQGNYGYTF. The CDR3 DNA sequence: TGTGCCAGCAGAAAAGGACAGGGGAACTATGGCTACACCTTC.

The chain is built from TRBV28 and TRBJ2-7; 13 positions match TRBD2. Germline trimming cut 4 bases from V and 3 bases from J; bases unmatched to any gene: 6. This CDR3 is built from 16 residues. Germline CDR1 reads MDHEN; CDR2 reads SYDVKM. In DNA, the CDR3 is TGTGCCAGCAGTTACGGACTAGCGGGAGTGGACTACGAGCAGTACTTC. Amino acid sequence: CASSYGLAGVDYEQYF.

This CDR3 is CASHTRVDYGYTF. For the CDR3, the DNA is TGTGCCAGCCACACTCGGGTAGACTATGGCTACACCTTC. V and J are TRBV28 and TRBJ1-2, with D unclear. This CDR3 has 13 residues. In germline, CDR1 is MDHEN, CDR2 SYDVKM. Trimming removed 8 bases from V and 3 bases from J, with 13 bases in between.

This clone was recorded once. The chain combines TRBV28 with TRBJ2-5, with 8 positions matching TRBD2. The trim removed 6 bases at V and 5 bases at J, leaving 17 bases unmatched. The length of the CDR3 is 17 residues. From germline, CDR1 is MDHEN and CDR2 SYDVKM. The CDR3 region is CASSYSHASGSGETQYF. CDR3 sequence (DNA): TGTGCCAGCAGCTATTCCCATGCTAGCGGGTCAGGGGAGACCCAGTACTTC.

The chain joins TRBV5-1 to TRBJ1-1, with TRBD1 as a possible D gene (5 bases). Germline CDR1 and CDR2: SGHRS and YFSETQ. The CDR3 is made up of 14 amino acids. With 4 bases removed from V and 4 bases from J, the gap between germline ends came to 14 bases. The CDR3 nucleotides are TGCGCCAGCAGCCCCCCGGGGGGAGGCACTGAAGCTTTCTTT. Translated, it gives CASSPPGGGTEAFF.

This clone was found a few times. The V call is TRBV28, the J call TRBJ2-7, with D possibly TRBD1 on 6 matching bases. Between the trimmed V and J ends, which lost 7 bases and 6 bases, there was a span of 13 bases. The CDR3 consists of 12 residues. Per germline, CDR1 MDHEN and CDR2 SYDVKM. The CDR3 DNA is TGTGCCAGCACCCAAGAGGGGGTCGAGCAGTACTTC. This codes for CASTQEGVEQYF. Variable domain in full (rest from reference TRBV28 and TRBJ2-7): DVKVTQSSRYLVKRTGEKVFLECVQDMDHENMFWYRQDPGLGLRLIYFSYDVKMKEKGDIPEGYSVSREKKERFSLILESASTNQTSMYLCASTQEGVEQYFGPGTRLTVT.

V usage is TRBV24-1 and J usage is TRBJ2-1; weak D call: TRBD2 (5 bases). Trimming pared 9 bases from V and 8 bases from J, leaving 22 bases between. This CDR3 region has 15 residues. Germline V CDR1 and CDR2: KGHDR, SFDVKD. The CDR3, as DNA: TGTGCCACCCAAAGCCGGGGAACGGCCAGCGATGAGCAGTTCTTC. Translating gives CATQSRGTASDEQFF.

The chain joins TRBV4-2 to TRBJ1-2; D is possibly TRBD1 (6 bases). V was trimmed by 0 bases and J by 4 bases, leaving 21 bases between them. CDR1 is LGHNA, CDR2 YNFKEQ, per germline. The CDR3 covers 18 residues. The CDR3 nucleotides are TGTGCCAGCAGCCAAGATTGGGGGGGGACACTAGGAGGCTATGGCTACACCTTC. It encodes CASSQDWGGTLGGYGYTF.

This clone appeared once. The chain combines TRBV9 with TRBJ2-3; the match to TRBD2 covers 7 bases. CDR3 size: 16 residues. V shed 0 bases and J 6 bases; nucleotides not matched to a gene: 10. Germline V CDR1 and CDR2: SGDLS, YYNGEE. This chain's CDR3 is CASSVVRREPPDTQYF. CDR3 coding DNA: TGTGCCAGCAGCGTAGTGCGGCGGGAGCCCCCCGATACGCAGTATTTT.

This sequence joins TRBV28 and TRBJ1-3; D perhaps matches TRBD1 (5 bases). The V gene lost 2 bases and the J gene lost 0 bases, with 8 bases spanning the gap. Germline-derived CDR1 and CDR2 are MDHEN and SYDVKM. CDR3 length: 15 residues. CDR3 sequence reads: CASSLGGDSGNTIYF. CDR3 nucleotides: TGTGCCAGCAGTTTAGGGGGGGACTCTGGAAACACCATATATTTT.

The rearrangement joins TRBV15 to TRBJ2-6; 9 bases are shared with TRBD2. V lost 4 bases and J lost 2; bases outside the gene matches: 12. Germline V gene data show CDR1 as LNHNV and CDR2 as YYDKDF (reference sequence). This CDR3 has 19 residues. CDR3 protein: CATSTPLGEREAGANVLTF. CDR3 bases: TGTGCCACCAGCACTCCCTTGGGGGAGCGGGAGGCTGGGGCCAACGTCCTGACTTTC.

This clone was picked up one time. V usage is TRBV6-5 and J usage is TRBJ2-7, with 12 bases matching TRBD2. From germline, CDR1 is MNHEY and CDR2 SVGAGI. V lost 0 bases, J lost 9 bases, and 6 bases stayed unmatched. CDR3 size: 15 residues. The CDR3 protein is CASSYSPSGRAAQYF. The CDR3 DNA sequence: TGTGCCAGCAGTTACTCTCCTAGCGGGAGGGCCGCGCAGTACTTC.

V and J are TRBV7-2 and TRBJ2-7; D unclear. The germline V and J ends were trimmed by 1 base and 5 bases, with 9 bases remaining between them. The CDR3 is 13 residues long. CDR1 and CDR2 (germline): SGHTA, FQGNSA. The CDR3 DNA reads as TGTGCCAGCAGCTTAGGCCCAAGCAACGAGCAGTACTTC. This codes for CASSLGPSNEQYF.

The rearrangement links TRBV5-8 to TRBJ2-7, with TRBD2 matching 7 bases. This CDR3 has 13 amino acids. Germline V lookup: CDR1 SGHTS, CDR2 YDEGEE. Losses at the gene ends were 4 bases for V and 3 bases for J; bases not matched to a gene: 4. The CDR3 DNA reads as TGTGCCAGCAGCGGTAGCGGGTTCTACGAGCAGTACTTC. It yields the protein CASSGSGFYEQYF.

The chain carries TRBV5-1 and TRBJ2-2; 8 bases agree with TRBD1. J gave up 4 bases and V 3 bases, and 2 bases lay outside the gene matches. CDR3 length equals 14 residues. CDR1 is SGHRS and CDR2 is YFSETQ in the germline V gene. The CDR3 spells CASSWDRSTGELFF. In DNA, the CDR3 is TGCGCCAGCAGCTGGGACAGGAGCACCGGGGAGCTGTTTTTT.